This T cell receptor beta chain stems from a study of regulatory T cells in long-lasting Graves disease. The study's findings and limits: Gene preferences differed: TRBV28, TRBJ1-2, TRBJ2-5 in persistent cases. Accuracy may have been reduced by the small sample size. The study found persistent patients shared more public clonotypes (fewer than 3,000) than new patients (about 990).

Arm-PCR of CDR3 regions and iRepertoire HTBI primers were the basis on which TCR beta libraries were built. MiXCR, run by TCRdb on the multiplex PCR reads, gives a single entry per CDR3 protein. The sample includes around 450,000 distinct CDR3 sequences, 20% to 25% seen only once; the top ten take 7.1%. CDR1 is SGHTA, CDR2 FQGNSA, per germline. Deletions cut 6 bases from V and 2 bases from J, with 5 bases between. The CDR3 consists of 13 residues. This clonotype appeared many times. No antigen is known for it. Indicated time point: persistent/refractory GD, antithyroid drugs over 5 years with positive TRAb. The TCR library was made from RNA that had been extracted from PBMCs in TRIzol. The diagnosis of Graves' disease used American Thyroid Association guidelines.

The receptor's source is a female donor with Graves disease. Sample: peripheral blood mononuclear cells (PBMCs), taken when the disease was refractory, from a patient treated with antithyroid drugs. V usage is TRBV7-2 and J usage is TRBJ2-6; D not certain. This CDR3 is CASSGAGANVLTF. CDR3 DNA: TGTGCCAGCAGTGGGGCTGGGGCCAACGTCCTGACTTTC.